This T cell receptor beta chain stems from a study of blood T cell repertoires in COVID-19. Study in general: Samples representing acute and convalescent COVID-19 were sourced from the United States, Italy and Spain. T cells, B-cell-depleted T cells, or PBMCs supplied cDNA or gDNA.

How the authors handled the data: For nucleated cells, counts were estimated from reference gene primer amplification. Profiling relied on immunoSEQ multiplex PCR, and the TCRdb table lists in-frame clones only, not all of them. The V and J calls and clone size were taken over from that table, and D and trimming were inferred from the DNA. The sample consists of 180,000 or so clones, around 83% of them appearing once. Unmatched junction bases numbered 10, after V lost 3 bases and J lost 0 bases. The germline gives CDR1 LNHDA, CDR2 SQIVND (reference sequence). This CDR3 comprises 17 residues. The genes are TRBV19 and TRBJ1-1, with 7 positions matching TRBD1. The sequenced sample was peripheral blood. This receptor was obtained from a woman of 80 years or more in a cohort sampled during active or convalescent COVID-19. The CDR3 nucleotides read TGTGCCAGTAGTATTGCTCGAGGGGGCCAGGTGAACACTGAAGCTTTCTTT. This gives the protein CASSIARGGQVNTEAFF. The full variable domain, completed using reference TRBV19 and TRBJ1-1, is DGGITQSPKYLFRKEGQNVTLSCEQNLNHDAMYWYRQDPGQGLRLIYYSQIVNDFQKGDIAEGYSVSREKKESFPLTVTSAQKNPTAFYLCASSIARGGQVNTEAFFGQGTRLTVV.